This T cell receptor beta chain was sequenced for a study of cytomegalovirus exposure and HLA in healthy donors listed by TCRdb under 2017. As for the study more broadly: According to an earlier analysis of several hundred of the donors, 200 million or so T cells yielded 117 million unique TCR beta sequences and more than 250 Gb of sequence data. About 300 gigabases of sequencing data and approximately 85 million unique TCR sequences were included in an early release covering about 620 HLA-typed donors. Of the roughly 400 genotyped donors, 65% to 90% were placed in the genetic ancestry cluster associated with self-reported Caucasian donors. The aim of the study was to test whether cataloging public T cell receptors could identify signatures of past pathogen exposure. Using immunosequencing, the study profiled T cell repertoires from some 670 subjects and related those repertoires to cytomegalovirus serostatus. Along with the roughly 670-subject first cohort, a separate validation cohort of around 120 different subjects was used. To predict cytomegalovirus infection status, the study brought together high-throughput TCR immunosequencing, statistical association of individual TCRs with disease status, and machine learning. In a later analysis, previously published TCR beta repertoires from some 640 donors were re-analyzed and high-resolution HLA genotyping was added so that TCR occurrence patterns could be studied. Rather than drawing on any new phenotypic data, the later analysis identified candidate immune exposures from TCR beta sequences and the way those sequences occurred across donors. An earlier analysis of about 600 of the donors used high-throughput TCR beta sequencing to judge whether each TCR beta V gene segment behaved as functional or pseudogenic. Donor age, sex, ethnicity and CMV serostatus were compiled together with the repertoire data. A later genetic analysis used genome-wide SNP genotypes for about 55% of the 666 donors, treating that subset as a discovery cohort. Every discovery cohort repertoire had been produced on one sequencing platform. HLA typing covered class I and class II loci at four-digit resolution. The number of typed donors differed by locus: roughly 629-640 for A, B, C, DRB1 and DQB1; 500 to 550 for DQA1; 600 to 610 for DPA1; and 450 to 480 for DPB1. Several DR-DQ haplotypes were handled as single units for association and clustering because linkage in the cohort was strong. Among 398 genotyped donors of the cohort, an average of around 240,000 unique TCR beta nucleotide sequences were sequenced per donor, roughly 20% of them non-productive. Summary of the overall study and its limitations: An association between a missense DCLRE1C variant and V-gene and J-gene trimming of TCR beta chains was found in a later genetic analysis and replicated in an independent cohort. The authors suggested that the approach could potentially be generalized to other disease states and immunological phenotypes. In vitro tests confirmed that three of the cytomegalovirus-associated TCR beta chains recognize cytomegalovirus antigens. At a false discovery rate of 0.05, a later analysis linked fewer than 20,000 TCR beta sequences to specific HLA alleles. HLA typing was unavailable for some donors at each locus, so association tests used only the typed subset. In a later analysis, HLA-associated TCR beta chains showed more clonal expansion and lower generation probabilities than non-associated chains that were equally common. The study gave a list of 150 to 200 TCR beta chains associated with cytomegalovirus. An earlier analysis of some 560 of the donors showed that most TCR beta V segments appeared in productive rearrangements either about 90% or about 30% of the time, which broadly matched IMGT annotations. Compared with the roughly 600-donor mean, donors in an Asian-associated ancestry cluster had fewer N-insertions in productive TCRs, according to a later genetic analysis. The sequencing pipeline was judged likely to have produced a cluster of highly shared sequence variants as a technical artifact. According to a later analysis, TCR association rates differed among HLA loci, with DRB1 alleles showing the most associated TCRs and HLA-C alleles showing the fewest. According to a later analysis, most CMV-associated TCR beta chains appeared to be HLA-restricted, and the HLA associations seemed to be driven largely by CMV exposure. Correlated functional status among segregating V segments might be attributable to linkage disequilibrium, but an unknown experimental factor could not be ruled out. Most TCR sequences were observed very rarely across donors, whereas some public TCRs were present in many individuals. In both the original and validation cohorts, the classifier was reported to diagnose cytomegalovirus status with high specificity and sensitivity. Strong co-occurrence of HLA alleles, especially DR and DQ, made assigning TCR associations to individual alleles difficult. Only TCR beta chains were sequenced in this cohort, and the absence of alpha or paired-chain data limited detectable features. Because counts were too low, about 17 rarely observed V segments, including chromosome 9 orphons, were excluded from the earlier analysis of 587 of the donors. The presence/absence analyses assumed that sequencing depth was roughly uniform across donors, and that assumption may not be true. According to a later analysis, parvovirus B19, influenza, CMV and Epstein-Barr virus appeared linked to several top co-occurrence clusters. For the cohort, immune exposure information was limited to CMV serostatus. Because the 87-base-pair reads could not distinguish some IMGT-functional V segments, including TRBV6-2 and TRBV6-3, those segments were excluded. A further reported finding was that TCR beta sequences accurately predicted the HLA-A and HLA-B alleles for most subjects in the first cohort.

V has 1 base trimmed and J has 6 bases trimmed; junction bases matching no gene number 6. CDR1 and CDR2 (LNHDA, SQIVND) derive from the germline V gene (reference sequence). The CDR3 runs 17 amino acids, cysteine and phenylalanine included. Only the CDR3 DNA is retained, 51 bases long and in frame from the first base. Library preparation was by the immunoSEQ multiplex PCR assay. For the multiplex PCR, a mixture combining 60 forward primers for TCR Vbeta segments and 13 reverse primers for TCR Jbeta segments was used. The CDR3 region of rearranged TCR beta genes was amplified from genomic DNA with a multiplex PCR assay. The Illumina HiSeq System was used to sequence the amplified TCR beta libraries as 87-base-pair reads. The original pipeline was this. A later analysis tallied 75 million to 95 million unique TCR beta chains across the 666 repertoires, and some 10 million of those chains were shared by two or more donors. A nearest-neighbor algorithm error-corrected the raw reads and collapsed the reads into unique sequences, merging closely related sequences to remove PCR and sequencing errors. V, D and J gene segments were assigned by aligning CDR3 sequences to IMGT reference sequences. For a sequence to be retained, at least a six-nucleotide match to both a V gene segment and a J gene segment was required. A rearrangement counted as productive if the CDR3 had no stop codons and remained in frame with V and J, and every other rearrangement counted as non-productive. CDR3 was defined according to IMGT convention as the region running from the second conserved V-encoded cysteine to the conserved J-encoded phenylalanine. The earlier analysis of more than 450 of the donors excluded sequences that lacked an unambiguous match to a single V gene segment. An earlier analysis of under 750 of the donors called V segments functional above 56.7% productive rearrangements and segregating when the between-donor standard deviation exceeded 5%. A statistical classification framework was developed to diagnose cytomegalovirus status using the catalog of TCR beta chain sequences. A later analysis assigned V and J genes by comparing TCR nucleotide sequences with IMGT/GENE-DB human TR gene sequences. A later analysis assigned CDR3 sequences and most-parsimonious VDJ recombination scenarios with the TCRdist pipeline. In a later analysis, each TCR beta chain was defined by its CDR3 amino acid sequence together with its V-gene family, and reads lacking a unique V-gene family were excluded. A later analysis removed 450 to 600 highly shared, low-generation-probability nucleotide sequences to deal with suspected cross-contamination and a sequencing artifact. A later analysis calculated a clonal expansion index for each public chain from normalized within-repertoire ranks of inferred template counts. A later analysis computed generation probabilities with a VDJ recombination model fitted to out-of-frame rearrangements, and checked the results against IGoR. Hypergeometric tests were used in a later analysis to score TCR-TCR, TCR-HLA and TCR-CMV co-occurrence, with a repertoire-size bias correction applied to the TCR pairs. In a later analysis, false discovery rates were estimated by permuting HLA or CMV assignments 20 times. In a later analysis, co-occurring TCRs were grouped using DBSCAN, with TCRdist sequence similarity added in when clustering inside HLA-allele-positive subsets. Repertoires with fewer than 30,000 or more than 120,000 public chains were left out of co-occurrence clustering, as were four to six repertoires with anomalous nucleotide sharing. TCRdb's version of the immuneACCESS table is confined to in-frame rearrangements and falls short of the full clone set. An unresolved V gene accounts for under half of the shortfall where checked; the remainder is of unknown origin. V, J and clone size are taken as reported in that table, and D and trimming were inferred from the DNA itself. For this sample the table gives roughly 190,000 clones, of which over 65% were detected only once. The leading ten clones occupy around 3.6% of the sample.

On this clone itself: It lacks a known antigen. No quality values exist for individual bases; no much larger clone is one base distant.

In total, 666 healthy bone marrow donors made up the cohort. Cohort members were all nominally healthy when sampled, although unrecorded immune exposures were likely present. The donor was CMV seropositive and belonged to the group of 250 to 300 seropositive cohort members. Each donor provided a peripheral blood sample, and peripheral blood mononuclear cells were used for TCR beta sequencing. Genomic DNA was extracted from the blood cell samples with the Qiagen DNeasy Blood Extraction Kit. The sequenced sample was PBMCs. Here the chain combines TRBV19 and TRBJ2-3; the junction holds 14 bases that match TRBD2. This TCR was sampled from a middle-aged man in good health and CMV-seropositive. The CDR3 is CASSIATSGGARDTQYF. In nucleotide form, the sequence is TGTGCCAGTAGTATAGCGACTAGCGGGGGGGCCAGGGATACGCAGTATTTT.